This T cell receptor beta chain emerged from a study of OX40 agonist ivuxolimab in advanced cancers. Regarding the research as a whole: The costimulatory receptor OX40 (CD134) was targeted by ivuxolimab, a fully human IgG2 agonistic monoclonal antibody. Intravenous ivuxolimab was administered to patients every 2 weeks at six dose levels: 0.01, 0.1, 0.3, 1.5, 3 and 10 mg/kg. Of the 50 or so patients in dose escalation, about 20 had hepatocellular carcinoma, about 15 had melanoma, 9 had renal cell carcinoma and 9 had head and neck cancer. The dose-escalation cohort was 82.7% male with a mean age of roughly 62 years, ranging from about 20 to 85. Patients were allowed to have had prior anti-PD-1, anti-PD-L1 or anti-CTLA-4 therapy, and approximately 41% of the dose-escalation patients had previously received checkpoint inhibitors. Partial responses occurred in three dose-escalation patients, of whom one had hepatocellular carcinoma and two had cutaneous melanoma. The purpose of peripheral TCRbeta sequencing was to test whether ivuxolimab changed TCR sequence diversity and led to clonal T-cell expansion. The monotherapy dose-escalation portion (N of about 49 patients) of the phase I ivuxolimab trial is reported in the paper. General study outcomes and caveats: Clonal expansion of both CD4+ and CD8+ blood T cells was observed from baseline to week 6 at doses 0.1 to 3.0 mg/kg. In the 0.1-3.0 mg/kg groups, partial responders had among the lowest normalized peripheral clonal expansion, particularly in CD8+ T cells. Which antigens the clonally expanded peripheral T cells were specific for was not determined. After ivuxolimab, more expanded clones were found on average in CD8+ T cells than in CD4+ T cells. Low levels of normalized T-cell clonal expansion were also seen in some patients who did not respond.

This clone has just one count. Its antigen target is currently unknown. Nothing much larger sits one base from this clone, and base qualities are not available. The trial excluded patients who had a history of autoimmune disease or who were on systemic immunosuppression. Peripheral blood for TCR sequencing was collected from all dose cohorts at baseline, on cycle 4 day 1, and on cycle 7 day 1. Samples were obtained from an open-label, multicenter, first-in-human phase I dose-escalation trial of ivuxolimab. Adults with locally advanced or metastatic head and neck squamous cell, hepatocellular, melanoma or renal cell carcinoma were enrolled in the trial. Before TCR sequencing, CD4+ T cells and CD8+ T cells were sorted from peripheral blood as separate populations. Genomic DNA was isolated from the sorted cells so that the TCRbeta CDR3 region could be sequenced. The immunoSEQ Assay was used for sequencing of TCRbeta CDR3 regions. TCRdb re-hosts the immuneACCESS table, in-frame sequences only. Its copies lack some clones; in the studies checked, an unresolved V gene accounts for under half of them, and the cause for the rest is not known. The sample includes about 19,000 clones, with 70% to 80% observed a single time. The ten largest clones represent 33% of the sample.

CDR1 and CDR2 are read off the germline V gene (reference sequence) as MNHEY and SMNVEV. V is reduced by 5 bases and J by 4 bases, leaving a spacing of 5 bases between them. The CDR3, cysteine through phenylalanine, is 11 amino acids long. Only CDR3 DNA is held: 33 bases, read in frame from base 1. This material consisted of CD4+ or CD8+ T cells sorted from blood, taken in a trial of the OX40 agonist ivuxolimab. This clonotype originated in an adult with an advanced solid tumor such as melanoma, head and neck, liver or kidney cancer. In this chain, TRBV27 is recombined with TRBJ1-2; the D gene assignment is ambiguous. The sequence in DNA is TGTGCCAGCAGTCGGGGCTATGGCTACACCTTC. Its coded protein is CASSRGYGYTF.